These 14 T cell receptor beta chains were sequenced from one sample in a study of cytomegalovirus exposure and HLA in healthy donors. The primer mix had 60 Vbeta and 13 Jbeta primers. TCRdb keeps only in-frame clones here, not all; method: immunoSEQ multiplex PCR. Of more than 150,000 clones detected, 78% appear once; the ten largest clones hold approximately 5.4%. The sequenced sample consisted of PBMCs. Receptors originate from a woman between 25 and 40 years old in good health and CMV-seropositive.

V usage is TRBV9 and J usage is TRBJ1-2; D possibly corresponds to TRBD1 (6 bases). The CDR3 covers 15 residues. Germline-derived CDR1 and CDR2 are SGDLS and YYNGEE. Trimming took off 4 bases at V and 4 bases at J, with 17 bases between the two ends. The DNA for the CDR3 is TGTGCCAGCAGCCCCCTCGGTCAGGGGCCCTATGGCTACACCTTC. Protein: CASSPLGQGPYGYTF.

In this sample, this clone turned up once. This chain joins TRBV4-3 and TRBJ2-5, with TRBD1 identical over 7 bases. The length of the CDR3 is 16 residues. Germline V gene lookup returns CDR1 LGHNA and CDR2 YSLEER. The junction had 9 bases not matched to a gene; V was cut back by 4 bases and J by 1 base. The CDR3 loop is CASSRRQGRIQETQYF. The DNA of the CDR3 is TGCGCCAGCAGCCGCCGACAGGGTCGGATCCAAGAGACCCAGTACTTC.

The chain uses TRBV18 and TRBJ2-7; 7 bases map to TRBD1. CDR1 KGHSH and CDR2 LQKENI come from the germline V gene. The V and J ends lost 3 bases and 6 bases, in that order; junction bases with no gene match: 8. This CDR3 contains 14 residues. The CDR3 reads CASSPTGALGEQYF. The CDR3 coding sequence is TGTGCCAGCTCACCCACAGGGGCGCTCGGCGAGCAGTACTTC.

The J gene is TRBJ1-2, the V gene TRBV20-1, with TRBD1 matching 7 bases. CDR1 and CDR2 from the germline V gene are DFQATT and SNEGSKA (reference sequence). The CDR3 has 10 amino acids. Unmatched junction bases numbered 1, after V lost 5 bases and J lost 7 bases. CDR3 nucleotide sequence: TGCAGTGCTGGGACAGTTGGCTACACCTTC. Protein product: CSAGTVGYTF.

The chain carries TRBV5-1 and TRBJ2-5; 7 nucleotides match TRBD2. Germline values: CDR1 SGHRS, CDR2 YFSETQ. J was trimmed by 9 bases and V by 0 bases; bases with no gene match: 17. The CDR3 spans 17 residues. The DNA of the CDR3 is TGCGCCAGCAGCTTGGGGTCGCCCGGCGTCGGGGGGAGGCCCCAGTACTTC. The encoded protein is CASSLGSPGVGGRPQYF.

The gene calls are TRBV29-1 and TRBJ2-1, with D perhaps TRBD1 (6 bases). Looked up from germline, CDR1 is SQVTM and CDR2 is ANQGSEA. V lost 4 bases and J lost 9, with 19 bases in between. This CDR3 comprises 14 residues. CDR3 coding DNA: TGCAGCGTTGTGTCAGGGGAATTGTGGGGTGAGCAGTTCTTC. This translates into CSVVSGELWGEQFF.

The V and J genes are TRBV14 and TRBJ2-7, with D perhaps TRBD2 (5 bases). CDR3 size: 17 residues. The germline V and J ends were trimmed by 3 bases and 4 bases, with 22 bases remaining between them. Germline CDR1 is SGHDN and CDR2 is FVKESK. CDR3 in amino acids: CASSHPSLGAERYEQYF. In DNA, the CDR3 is TGTGCCAGCAGCCATCCCTCACTGGGAGCCGAGAGGTACGAGCAGTACTTC.

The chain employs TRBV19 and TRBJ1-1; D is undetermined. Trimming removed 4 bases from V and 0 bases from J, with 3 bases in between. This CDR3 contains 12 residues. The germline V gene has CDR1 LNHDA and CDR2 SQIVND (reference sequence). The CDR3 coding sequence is TGTGCCAGTAGTACGGTGAACACTGAAGCTTTCTTT. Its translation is CASSTVNTEAFF.

The CDR3 region is CASSLLAGGIGEQFF. The CDR3 DNA is TGTGCCAGCAGCCTACTAGCGGGAGGCATCGGTGAGCAGTTCTTC. The chain joins TRBV6-6 to TRBJ2-1; 12 bases map to TRBD2. The CDR3 covers 15 residues. Germline assignment: CDR1 MNHNY and CDR2 SVGAGI (reference sequence). With V trimmed by 6 bases and J by 9 bases, 9 bases remained unmatched.

The CDR3 DNA reads TGTGCCAGCAGCGGCGGGGCCCAAGAGACCCAGTACTTC. Translating it yields CASSGGAQETQYF. This chain joins TRBV7-3 and TRBJ2-5; a weak D match, TRBD2 (6 bases). V lost 5 bases and J lost 1, with 8 bases in between. Germline V gives CDR1 SGHTA, CDR2 FQGTGA. CDR3 length equals 13 residues.

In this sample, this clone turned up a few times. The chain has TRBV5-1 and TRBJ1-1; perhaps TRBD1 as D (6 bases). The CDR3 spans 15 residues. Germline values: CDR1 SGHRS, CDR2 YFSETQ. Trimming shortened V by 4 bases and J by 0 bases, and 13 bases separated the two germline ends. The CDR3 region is CASSADSVLNTEAFF. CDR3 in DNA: TGCGCCAGCAGCGCGGACAGCGTTTTGAACACTGAAGCTTTCTTT.

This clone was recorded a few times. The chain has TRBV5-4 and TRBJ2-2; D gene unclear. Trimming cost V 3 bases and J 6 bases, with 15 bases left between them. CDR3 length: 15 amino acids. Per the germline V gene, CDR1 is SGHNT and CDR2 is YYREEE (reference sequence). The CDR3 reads CASSSGLRSPGELFF. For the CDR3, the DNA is TGTGCCAGCAGCTCGGGTTTGAGGAGCCCCGGGGAGCTGTTTTTT.

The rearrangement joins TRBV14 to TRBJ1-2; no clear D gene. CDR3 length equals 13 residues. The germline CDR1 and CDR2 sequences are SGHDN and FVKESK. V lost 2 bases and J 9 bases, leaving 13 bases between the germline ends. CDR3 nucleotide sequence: TGTGCCAGCAGCCAACACCACACGGGTAGCTACACCTTC. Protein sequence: CASSQHHTGSYTF.

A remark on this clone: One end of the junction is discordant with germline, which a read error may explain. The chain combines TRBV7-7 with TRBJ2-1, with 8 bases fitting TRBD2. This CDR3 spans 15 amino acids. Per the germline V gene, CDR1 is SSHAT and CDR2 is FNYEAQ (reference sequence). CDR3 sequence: CASSLELAGYNEQFF. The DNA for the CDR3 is TGTGCTAGCAGCTTAGAGCTAGCGGGCTACAATGAGCAGTTCTTC.